This T cell receptor (beta chain) appears in the sequencing data of a study of cytomegalovirus exposure and HLA in healthy donors. Study background: An early release of data contained 70 million to 95 million unique TCRs, which came from HLA-typed donors. Overall study findings and caveats: Later analysis showed TCR association rates varying by HLA locus, highest for DRB1 and lowest for HLA-C. An analysis was carried out at a later point. It showed that HLA-associated TCR beta chains were more clonally expanded than equally common non-associated chains.

This PCR relied on a set of 60 Vbeta primers and 13 Jbeta primers. Sequenced by immunoSEQ multiplex PCR; TCRdb stores in-frame clones only, minus some. The sample records about 100,000 clones, around 74% being singletons. CDR1 is MNHEY and CDR2 is SVGAGI in the germline V gene. This CDR3 is 15 amino acids long. Trimming cost V 11 bases and J 4 bases; bases outside gene matches: 14. A note on this clone: The antigen remains unidentified.

The clonotype comes from a man aged 40-49 years in good health and CMV-seropositive. The source material was PBMCs. The chain links TRBV6-5 to TRBJ2-7; 10 nucleotides match TRBD2. CDR3: CAFPRRSSGSYEQYF. The CDR3 nucleotides read TGTGCCTTCCCGCGGAGGTCTAGCGGGAGTTACGAGCAGTACTTC.